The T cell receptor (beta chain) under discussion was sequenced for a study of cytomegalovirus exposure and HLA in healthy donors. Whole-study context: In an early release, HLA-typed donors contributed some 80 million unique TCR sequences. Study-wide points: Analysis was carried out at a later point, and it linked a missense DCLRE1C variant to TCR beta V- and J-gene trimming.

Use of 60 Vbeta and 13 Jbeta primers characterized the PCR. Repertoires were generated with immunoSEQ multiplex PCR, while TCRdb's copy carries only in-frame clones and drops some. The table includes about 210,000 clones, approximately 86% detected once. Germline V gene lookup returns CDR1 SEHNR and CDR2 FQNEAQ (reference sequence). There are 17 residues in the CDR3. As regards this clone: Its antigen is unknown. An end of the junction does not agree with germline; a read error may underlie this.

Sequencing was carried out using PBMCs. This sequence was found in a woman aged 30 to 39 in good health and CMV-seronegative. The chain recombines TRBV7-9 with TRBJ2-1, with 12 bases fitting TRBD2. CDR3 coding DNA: TGTTCCAGCAGCCCCAAACTAGCGGGAGGAACCTACAATGAGCAGTTCTTC. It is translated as CSSSPKLAGGTYNEQFF.